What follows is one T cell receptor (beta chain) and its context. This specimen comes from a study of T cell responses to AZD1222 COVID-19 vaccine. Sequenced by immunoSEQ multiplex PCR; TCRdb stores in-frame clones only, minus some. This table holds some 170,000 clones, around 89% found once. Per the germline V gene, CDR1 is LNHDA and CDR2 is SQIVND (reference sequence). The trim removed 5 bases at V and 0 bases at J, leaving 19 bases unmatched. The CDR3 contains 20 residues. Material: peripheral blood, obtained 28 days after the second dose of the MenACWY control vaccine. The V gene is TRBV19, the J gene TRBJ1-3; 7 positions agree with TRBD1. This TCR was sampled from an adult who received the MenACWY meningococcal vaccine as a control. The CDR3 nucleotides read TGTGCCAGTAGTCCTAGGCTCACTATCGGGACAGACCGCTCTGGAAACACCATATATTTT. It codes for CASSPRLTIGTDRSGNTIYF.